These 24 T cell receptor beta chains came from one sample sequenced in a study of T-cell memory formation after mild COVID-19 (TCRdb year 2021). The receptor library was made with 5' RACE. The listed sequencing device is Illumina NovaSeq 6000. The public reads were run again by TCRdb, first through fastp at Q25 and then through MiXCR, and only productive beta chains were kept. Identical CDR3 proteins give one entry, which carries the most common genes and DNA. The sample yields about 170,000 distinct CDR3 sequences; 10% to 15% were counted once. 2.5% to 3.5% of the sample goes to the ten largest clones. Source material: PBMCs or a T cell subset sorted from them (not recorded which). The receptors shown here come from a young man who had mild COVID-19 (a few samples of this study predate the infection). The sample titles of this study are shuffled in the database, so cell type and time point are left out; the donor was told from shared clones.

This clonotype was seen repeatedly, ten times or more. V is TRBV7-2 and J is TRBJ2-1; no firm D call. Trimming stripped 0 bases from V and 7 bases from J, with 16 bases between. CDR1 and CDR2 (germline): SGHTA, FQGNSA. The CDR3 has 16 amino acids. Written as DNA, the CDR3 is TGTGCCAGCAGCTTAGCCCGTCTAGAAGGTGAGAATGAGCAGTTCTTC. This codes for CASSLARLEGENEQFF.

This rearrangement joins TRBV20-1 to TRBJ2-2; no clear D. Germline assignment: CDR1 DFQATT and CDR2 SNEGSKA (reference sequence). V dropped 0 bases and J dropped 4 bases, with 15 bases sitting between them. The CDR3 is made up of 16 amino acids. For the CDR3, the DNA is TGCAGTGCTAGAGATCGTAGGCGCTTCGGCACCGGGGAGCTGTTTTTT. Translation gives CSARDRRRFGTGELFF.

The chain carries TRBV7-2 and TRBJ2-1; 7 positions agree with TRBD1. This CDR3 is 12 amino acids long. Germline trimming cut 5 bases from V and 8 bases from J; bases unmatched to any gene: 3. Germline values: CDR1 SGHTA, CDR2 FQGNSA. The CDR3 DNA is TGTGCCAGCAGCGTAACAGGGGATGAGCAGTTCTTC. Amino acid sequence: CASSVTGDEQFF.

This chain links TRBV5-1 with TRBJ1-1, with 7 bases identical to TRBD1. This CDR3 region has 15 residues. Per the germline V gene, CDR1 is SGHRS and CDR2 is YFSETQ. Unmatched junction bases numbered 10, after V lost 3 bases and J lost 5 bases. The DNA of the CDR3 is TGCGCCAGCAGCTCCCAGGGGGGGCGTCGGACTGAAGCTTTCTTT. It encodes CASSSQGGRRTEAFF.

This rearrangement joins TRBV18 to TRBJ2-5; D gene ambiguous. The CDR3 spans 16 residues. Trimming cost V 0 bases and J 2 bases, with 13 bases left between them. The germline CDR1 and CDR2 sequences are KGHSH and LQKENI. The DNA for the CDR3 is TGTGCCAGCTCACCACCGAATATGGGATCTCAAGAGACCCAGTACTTC. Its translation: CASSPPNMGSQETQYF.

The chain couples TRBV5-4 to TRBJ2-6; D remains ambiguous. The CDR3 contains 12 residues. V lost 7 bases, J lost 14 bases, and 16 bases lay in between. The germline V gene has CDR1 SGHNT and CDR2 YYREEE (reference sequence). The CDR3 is CASSPTDAILTF. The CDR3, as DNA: TGTGCCAGCTCACCCACGGACGCCATCCTGACTTTC. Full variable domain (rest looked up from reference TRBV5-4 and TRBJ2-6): ETGVTQSPTHLIKTRGQQVTLRCSSQSGHNTVSWYQQALGQGPQFIFQYYREEENGRGNFPPRFSGLQFPNYSSELNVNALELDDSALYLCASSPTDAILTFGAGSRLTVL.

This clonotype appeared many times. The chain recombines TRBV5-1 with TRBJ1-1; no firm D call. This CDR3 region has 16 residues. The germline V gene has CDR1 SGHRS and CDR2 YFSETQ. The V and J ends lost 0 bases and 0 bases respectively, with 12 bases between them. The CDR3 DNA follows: TGCGCCAGCAGCTTGGCCGGGCTTAGTTTGAACACTGAAGCTTTCTTT. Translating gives CASSLAGLSLNTEAFF.

The CDR3 DNA is TGCGCCAGCAGCTTGGTGGGGGGCTCGGGTCAGCCCCAGCATTTT. Its translation: CASSLVGGSGQPQHF. The chain recombines TRBV5-1 with TRBJ1-5; D is perhaps TRBD1 (6 bases). V was pared by 0 bases and J by 6 bases, with 13 bases between. Per the germline V gene, CDR1 is SGHRS and CDR2 is YFSETQ. The CDR3 loop spans 15 amino acids.

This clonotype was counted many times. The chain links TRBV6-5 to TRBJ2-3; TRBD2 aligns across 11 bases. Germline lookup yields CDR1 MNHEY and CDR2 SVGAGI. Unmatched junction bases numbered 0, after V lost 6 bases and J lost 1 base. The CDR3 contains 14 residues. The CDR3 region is CASRTSGGTDTQYF. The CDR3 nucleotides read TGTGCCAGCAGGACTAGCGGGGGCACAGATACGCAGTATTTT.

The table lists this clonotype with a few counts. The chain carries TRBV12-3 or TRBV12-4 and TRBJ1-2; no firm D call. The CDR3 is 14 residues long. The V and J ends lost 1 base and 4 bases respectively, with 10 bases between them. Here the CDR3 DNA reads TGTGCCAGCAGTTTAGGACGACTCCGCTATGGCTACACCTTC. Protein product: CASSLGRLRYGYTF.

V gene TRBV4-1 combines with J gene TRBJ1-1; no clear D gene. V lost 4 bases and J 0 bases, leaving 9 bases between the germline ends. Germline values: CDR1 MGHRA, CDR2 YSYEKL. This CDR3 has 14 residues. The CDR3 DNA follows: TGCGCCAGCAGCCCTAGAGCTTTGAACACTGAAGCTTTCTTT. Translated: CASSPRALNTEAFF.

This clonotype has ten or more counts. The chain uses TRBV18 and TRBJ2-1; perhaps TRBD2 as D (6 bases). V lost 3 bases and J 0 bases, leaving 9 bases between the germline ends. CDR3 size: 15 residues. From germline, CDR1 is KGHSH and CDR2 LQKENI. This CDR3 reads CASSPGLASYNEQFF. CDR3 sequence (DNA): TGTGCCAGCTCACCGGGACTGGCCTCCTACAATGAGCAGTTCTTC. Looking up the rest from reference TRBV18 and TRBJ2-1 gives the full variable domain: NAGVMQNPRHLVRRRGQEARLRCSPMKGHSHVYWYRQLPEEGLKFMVYLQKENIIDESGMPKERFSAEFPKEGPSILRIQQVVRGDSAAYFCASSPGLASYNEQFFGPGTRLTVL.

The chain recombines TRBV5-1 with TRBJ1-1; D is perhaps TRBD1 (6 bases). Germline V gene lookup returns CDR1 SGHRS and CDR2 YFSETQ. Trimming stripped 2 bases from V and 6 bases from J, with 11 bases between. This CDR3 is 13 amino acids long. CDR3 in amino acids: CASSLDRGPEAFF. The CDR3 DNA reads TGCGCCAGCAGCTTAGATCGGGGGCCTGAAGCTTTCTTT.

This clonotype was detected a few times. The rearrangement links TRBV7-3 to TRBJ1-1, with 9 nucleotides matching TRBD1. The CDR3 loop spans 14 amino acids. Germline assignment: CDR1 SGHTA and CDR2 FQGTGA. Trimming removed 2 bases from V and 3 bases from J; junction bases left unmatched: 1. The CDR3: CASSLGDRDTEAFF. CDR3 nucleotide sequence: TGTGCCAGCAGCTTAGGGGACAGGGACACTGAAGCTTTCTTT.

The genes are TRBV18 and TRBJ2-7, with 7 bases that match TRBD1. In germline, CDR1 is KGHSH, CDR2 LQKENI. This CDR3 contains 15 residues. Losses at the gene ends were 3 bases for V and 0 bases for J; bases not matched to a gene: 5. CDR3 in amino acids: CASSPTGQSSYEQYV. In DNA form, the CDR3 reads TGTGCCAGCTCACCGACAGGGCAGAGCTCCTACGAGCAGTACGTC.

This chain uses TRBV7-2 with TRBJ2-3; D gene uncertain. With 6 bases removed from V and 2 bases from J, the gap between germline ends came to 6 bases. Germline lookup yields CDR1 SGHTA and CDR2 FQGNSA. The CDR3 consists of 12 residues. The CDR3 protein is CASRGSTDTQYF. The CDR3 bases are TGTGCCAGCAGAGGTTCCACAGATACGCAGTATTTT.

The CDR3 here is CASSYAGRDTQYF. The DNA for the CDR3 is TGTGCCAGCAGTTATGCAGGAAGAGATACGCAGTATTTT. The chain recombines TRBV6-5 with TRBJ2-3; D remains ambiguous. Trimming took off 3 bases at V and 5 bases at J, with 9 bases between the two ends. From germline, CDR1 is MNHEY and CDR2 SVGAGI. The CDR3 sequence is 13 residues long.

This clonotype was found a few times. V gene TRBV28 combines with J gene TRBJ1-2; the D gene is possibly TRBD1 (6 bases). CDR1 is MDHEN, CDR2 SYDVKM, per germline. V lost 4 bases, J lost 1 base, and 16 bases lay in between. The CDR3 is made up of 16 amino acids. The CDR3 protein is CASSSARGAGNYGYTF. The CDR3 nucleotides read TGTGCCAGCAGTTCCGCCCGGGGGGCTGGTAACTATGGCTACACCTTC.

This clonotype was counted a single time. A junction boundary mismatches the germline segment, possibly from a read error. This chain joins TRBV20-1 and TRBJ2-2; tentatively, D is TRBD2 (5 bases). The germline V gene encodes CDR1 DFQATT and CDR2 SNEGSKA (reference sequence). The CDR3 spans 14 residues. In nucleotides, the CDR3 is TGCAGTGCTCAGAGACTCTCTACGTCCCGGGGAGCTGTTTTT. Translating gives CSAQRLSTSRGAVF.

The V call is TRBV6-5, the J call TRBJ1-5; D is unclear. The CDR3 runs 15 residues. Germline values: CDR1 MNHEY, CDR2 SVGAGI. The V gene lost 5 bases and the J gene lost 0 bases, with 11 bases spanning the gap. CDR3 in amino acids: CASSPTYSSNQPQHF. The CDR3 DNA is TGTGCCAGCAGTCCGACCTATTCTAGCAATCAGCCCCAGCATTTT.

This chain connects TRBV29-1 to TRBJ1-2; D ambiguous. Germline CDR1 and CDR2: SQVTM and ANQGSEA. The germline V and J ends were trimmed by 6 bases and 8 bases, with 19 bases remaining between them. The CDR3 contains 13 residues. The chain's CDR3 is CSVGTRDQGGYTF. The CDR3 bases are TGCAGCGTCGGAACCCGGGATCAAGGGGGCTACACCTTC.

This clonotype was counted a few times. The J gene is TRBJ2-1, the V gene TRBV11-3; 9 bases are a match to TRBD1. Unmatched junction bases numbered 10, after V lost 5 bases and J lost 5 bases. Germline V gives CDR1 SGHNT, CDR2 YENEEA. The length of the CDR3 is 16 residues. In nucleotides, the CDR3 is TGTGCCAGCAGCGCACGTCAGACAGGGGGGCACAATGAGCAGTTCTTC. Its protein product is CASSARQTGGHNEQFF.

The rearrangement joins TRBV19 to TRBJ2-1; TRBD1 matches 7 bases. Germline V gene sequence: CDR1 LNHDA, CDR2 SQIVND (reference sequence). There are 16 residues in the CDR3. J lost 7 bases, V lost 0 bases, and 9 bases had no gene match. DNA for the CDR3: TGTGCCAGTAGTATAGAAGGGGGCGGACTGAGGAATGAGCAGTTCTTC. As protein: CASSIEGGGLRNEQFF.

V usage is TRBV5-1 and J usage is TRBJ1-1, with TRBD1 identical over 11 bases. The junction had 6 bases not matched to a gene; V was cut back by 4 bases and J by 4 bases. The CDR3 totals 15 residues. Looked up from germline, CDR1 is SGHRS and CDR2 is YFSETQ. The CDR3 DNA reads TGCGCCAGCAGCAGGGACAGGGGGATTTCCACTGAAGCTTTCTTT. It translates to CASSRDRGISTEAFF.